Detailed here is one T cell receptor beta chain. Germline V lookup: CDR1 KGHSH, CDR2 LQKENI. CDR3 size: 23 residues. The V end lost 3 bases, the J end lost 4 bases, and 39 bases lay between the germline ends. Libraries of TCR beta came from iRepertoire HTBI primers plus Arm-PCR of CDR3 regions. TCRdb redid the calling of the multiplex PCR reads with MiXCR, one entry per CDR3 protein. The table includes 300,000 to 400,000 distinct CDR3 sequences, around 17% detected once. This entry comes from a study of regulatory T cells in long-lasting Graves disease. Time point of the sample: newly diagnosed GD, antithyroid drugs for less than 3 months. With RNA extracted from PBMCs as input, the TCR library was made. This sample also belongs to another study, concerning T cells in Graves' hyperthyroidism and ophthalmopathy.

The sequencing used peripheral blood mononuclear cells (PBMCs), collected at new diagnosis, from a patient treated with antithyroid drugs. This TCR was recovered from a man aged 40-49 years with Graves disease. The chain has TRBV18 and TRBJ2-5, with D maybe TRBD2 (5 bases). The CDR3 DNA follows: TGTGCCAGCTCACCCGGGATCGAGATAGCGAGCGCCAGCCGAATCGGCGTCCCAGAGACCCAGTACTTC. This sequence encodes CASSPGIEIASASRIGVPETQYF.